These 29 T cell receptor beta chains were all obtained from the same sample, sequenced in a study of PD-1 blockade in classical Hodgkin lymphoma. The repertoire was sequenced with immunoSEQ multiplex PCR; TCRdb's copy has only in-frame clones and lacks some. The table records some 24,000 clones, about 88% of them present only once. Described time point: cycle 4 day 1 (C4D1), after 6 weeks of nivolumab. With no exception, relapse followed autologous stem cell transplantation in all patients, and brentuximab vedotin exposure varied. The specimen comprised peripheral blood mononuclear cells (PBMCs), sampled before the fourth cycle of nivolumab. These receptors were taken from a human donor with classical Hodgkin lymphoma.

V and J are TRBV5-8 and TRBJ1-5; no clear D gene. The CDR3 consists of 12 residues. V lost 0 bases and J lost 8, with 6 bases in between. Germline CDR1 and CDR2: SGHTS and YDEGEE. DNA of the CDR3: TGTGCCAGCAGCTTGGAGGGTAAGCCCCAGCATTTT. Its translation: CASSLEGKPQHF.

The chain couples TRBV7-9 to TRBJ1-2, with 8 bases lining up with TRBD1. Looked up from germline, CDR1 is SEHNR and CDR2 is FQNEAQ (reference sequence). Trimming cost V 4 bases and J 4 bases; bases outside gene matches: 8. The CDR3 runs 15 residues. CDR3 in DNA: TGTGCCAGCAGCTACCGGGACAGGAGTCCCTATGGCTACACCTTC. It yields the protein CASSYRDRSPYGYTF.

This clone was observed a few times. In DNA form, the CDR3 reads TGTGCCAGCAGCTTAGGGGAAATCGATCAGCCCCAGCATTTT. Amino acid sequence: CASSLGEIDQPQHF. V gene TRBV7-2 combines with J gene TRBJ1-5; D unclear. There are 14 residues in the CDR3. The germline V and J ends were trimmed by 1 base and 5 bases, with 9 bases remaining between them. Per the germline V gene, CDR1 is SGHTA and CDR2 is FQGNSA.

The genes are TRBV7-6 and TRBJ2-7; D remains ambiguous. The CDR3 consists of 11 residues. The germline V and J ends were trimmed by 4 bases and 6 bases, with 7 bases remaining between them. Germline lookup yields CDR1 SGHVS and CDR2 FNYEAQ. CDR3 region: CASSSDLEQYF. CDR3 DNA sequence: TGTGCCAGCAGCTCAGATCTCGAGCAGTACTTC. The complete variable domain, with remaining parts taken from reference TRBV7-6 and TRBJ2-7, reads GAGVSQSPRYKVTKRGQDVALRCDPISGHVSLYWYRQALGQGPEFLTYFNYEAQQDKSGLPNDRFSAERPEGSISTLTIQRTEQRDSAMYRCASSSDLEQYFGPGTRLTVT.

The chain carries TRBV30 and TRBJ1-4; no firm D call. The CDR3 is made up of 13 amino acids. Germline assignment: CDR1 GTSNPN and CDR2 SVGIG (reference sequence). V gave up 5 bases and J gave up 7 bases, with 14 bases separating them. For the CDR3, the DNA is TGTGCCTGGTGCCCGGAGGATGGTGAAAAACTGTTTTTT. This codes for CAWCPEDGEKLFF.

The CDR3: CASSLTGTIAYEQYF. CDR3 coding DNA: TGTGCCAGCAGCCTAACCGGGACCATAGCCTACGAGCAGTACTTC. The chain joins TRBV9 to TRBJ2-7; perhaps D is TRBD1 or TRBD2 (5 bases each). CDR1 is SGDLS and CDR2 is YYNGEE in the germline V gene. The CDR3 spans 15 residues. Trimming pared 4 bases from V and 2 bases from J, leaving 16 bases between.

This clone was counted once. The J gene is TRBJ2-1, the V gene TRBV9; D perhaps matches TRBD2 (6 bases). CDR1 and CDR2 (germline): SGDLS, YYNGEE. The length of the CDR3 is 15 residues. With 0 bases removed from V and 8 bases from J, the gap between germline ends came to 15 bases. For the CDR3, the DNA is TGTGCCAGCAGCGTAGGAGGGCTAGCGCGCGATGAGCAGTTCTTC. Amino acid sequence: CASSVGGLARDEQFF.

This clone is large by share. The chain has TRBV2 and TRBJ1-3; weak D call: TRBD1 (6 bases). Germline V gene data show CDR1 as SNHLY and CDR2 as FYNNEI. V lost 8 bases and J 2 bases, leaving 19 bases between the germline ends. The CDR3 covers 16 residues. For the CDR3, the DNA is TGTGCCAGCCTCATTACCAGGACAGAGACTGGAAACACCATATATTTT. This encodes CASLITRTETGNTIYF.

The CDR3 region has the DNA TGTGCCAGTAGTACGGAGCGGGCCTCGTTTAATCAGCCCCAGCATTTT. It translates to CASSTERASFNQPQHF. The J gene is TRBJ1-5, the V gene TRBV19; D not certain. The CDR3 contains 16 residues. Looked up from germline, CDR1 is LNHDA and CDR2 is SQIVND (reference sequence). V lost 4 bases and J 4 bases, leaving 17 bases between the germline ends.

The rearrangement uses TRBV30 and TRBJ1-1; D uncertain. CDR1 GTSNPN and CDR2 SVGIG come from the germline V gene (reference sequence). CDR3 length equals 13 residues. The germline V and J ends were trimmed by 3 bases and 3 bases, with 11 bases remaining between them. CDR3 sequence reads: CAWRRNADTEAFF. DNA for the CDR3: TGTGCCTGGAGGAGGAACGCGGACACTGAAGCTTTCTTT. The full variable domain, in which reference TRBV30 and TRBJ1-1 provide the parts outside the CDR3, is SQTIHQWPATLVQPVGSPLSLECTVEGTSNPNLYWYRQAAGRGLQLLFYSVGIGQISSEVPQNLSASRPQDRQFILSSKKLLLSDSGFYLCAWRRNADTEAFFGQGTRLTVV.

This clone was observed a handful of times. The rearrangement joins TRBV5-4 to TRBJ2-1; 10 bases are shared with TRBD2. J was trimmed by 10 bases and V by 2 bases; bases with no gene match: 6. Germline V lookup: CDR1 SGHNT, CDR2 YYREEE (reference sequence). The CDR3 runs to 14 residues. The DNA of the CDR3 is TGTGCCAGCAGCTTAGGCTCACTAGCGGGAGAGCAGTTCTTC. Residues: CASSLGSLAGEQFF.

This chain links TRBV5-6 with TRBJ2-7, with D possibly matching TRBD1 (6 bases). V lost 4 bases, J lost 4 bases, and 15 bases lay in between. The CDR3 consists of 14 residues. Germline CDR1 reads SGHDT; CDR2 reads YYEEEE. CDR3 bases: TGTGCCAGCAGCCAGGGGTTAGGTTGGTACGAGCAGTACTTC. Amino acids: CASSQGLGWYEQYF.

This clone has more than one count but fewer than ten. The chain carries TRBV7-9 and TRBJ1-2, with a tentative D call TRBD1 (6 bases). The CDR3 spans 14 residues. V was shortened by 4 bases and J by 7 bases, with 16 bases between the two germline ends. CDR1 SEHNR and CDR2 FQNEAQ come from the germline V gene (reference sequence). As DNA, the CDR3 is TGTGCCAGCAGCTCCCTGGGCAGGGGTTTTGGCTACACCTTC. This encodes CASSSLGRGFGYTF. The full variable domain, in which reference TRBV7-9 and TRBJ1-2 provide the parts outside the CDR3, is DTGVSQNPRHKITKRGQNVTFRCDPISEHNRLYWYRQTLGQGPEFLTYFQNEAQLEKSRLLSDRFSAERPKGSFSTLEIQRTEQGDSAMYLCASSSLGRGFGYTFGSGTRLTVV.

The CDR3 DNA sequence: TGTGCCAGCAGCTTGCGGGGCTCTAGGCTCTACGAGCAGTACTTC. Protein sequence: CASSLRGSRLYEQYF. V is TRBV5-6 and J is TRBJ2-7; D tentatively reads TRBD1 or TRBD2 (5 bases each). The V end was cut by 1 base, the J end by 3 bases, with 14 bases between. Germline values: CDR1 SGHDT, CDR2 YYEEEE. This CDR3 comprises 15 residues.

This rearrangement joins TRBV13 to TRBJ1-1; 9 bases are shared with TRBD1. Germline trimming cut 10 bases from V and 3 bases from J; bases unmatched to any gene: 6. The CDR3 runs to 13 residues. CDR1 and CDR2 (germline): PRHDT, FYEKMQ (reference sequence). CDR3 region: CANARTGDTEAFF. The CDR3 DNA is TGTGCCAACGCCAGGACAGGGGACACTGAAGCTTTCTTT.

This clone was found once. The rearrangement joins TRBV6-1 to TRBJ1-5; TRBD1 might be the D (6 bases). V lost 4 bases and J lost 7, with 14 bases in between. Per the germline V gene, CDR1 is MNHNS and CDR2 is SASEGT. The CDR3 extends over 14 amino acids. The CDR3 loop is CASSGNRVKQPQHF. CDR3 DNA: TGTGCCAGCAGTGGAAACAGGGTGAAACAGCCCCAGCATTTT.

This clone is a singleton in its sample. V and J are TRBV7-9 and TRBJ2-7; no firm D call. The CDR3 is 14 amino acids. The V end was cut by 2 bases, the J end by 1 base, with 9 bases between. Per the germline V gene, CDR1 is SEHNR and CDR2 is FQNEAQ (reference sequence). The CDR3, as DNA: TGTGCCAGCAGCTTACCAACTGGATCCTACGAGCAGTACTTC. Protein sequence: CASSLPTGSYEQYF.

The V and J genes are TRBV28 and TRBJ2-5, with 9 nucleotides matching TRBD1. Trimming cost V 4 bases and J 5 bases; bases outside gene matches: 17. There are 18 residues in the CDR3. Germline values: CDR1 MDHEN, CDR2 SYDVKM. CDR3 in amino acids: CASSSPRSGTGLGETQYF. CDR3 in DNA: TGTGCCAGCAGTTCGCCCAGATCCGGGACAGGGCTTGGTGAGACCCAGTACTTC.

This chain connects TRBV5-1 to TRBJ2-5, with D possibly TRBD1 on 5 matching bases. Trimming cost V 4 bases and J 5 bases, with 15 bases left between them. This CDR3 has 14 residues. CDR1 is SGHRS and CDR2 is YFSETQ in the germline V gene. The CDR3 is CASSPWMAGETQYF. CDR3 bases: TGCGCCAGCAGCCCTTGGATGGCAGGGGAGACCCAGTACTTC.

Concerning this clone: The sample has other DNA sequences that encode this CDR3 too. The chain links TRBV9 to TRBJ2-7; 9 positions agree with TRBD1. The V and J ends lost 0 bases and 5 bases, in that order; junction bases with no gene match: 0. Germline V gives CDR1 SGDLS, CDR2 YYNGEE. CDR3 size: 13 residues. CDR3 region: CASSVGTGDEQYF. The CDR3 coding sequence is TGTGCCAGCAGCGTAGGGACAGGGGACGAGCAGTACTTC.

The CDR3, as DNA: TGTGCCACCTCTGCGAACGGGCTAGCGTCGACCGGGGAGCTGTTTTTT. Amino acids: CATSANGLASTGELFF. The rearrangement uses TRBV19 and TRBJ2-2, with D possibly being TRBD2 (6 bases). This CDR3 has 16 residues. Trimming removed 10 bases at V and 5 bases at J, with 23 bases between. Germline lookup yields CDR1 LNHDA and CDR2 SQIVND (reference sequence).

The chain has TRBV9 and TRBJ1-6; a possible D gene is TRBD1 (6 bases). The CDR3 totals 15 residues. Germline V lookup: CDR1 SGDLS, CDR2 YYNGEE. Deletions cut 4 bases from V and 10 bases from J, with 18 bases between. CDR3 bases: TGTGCCAGCAGCCCCTACGGGACATCGGGGTCACCCCTCCACTTT. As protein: CASSPYGTSGSPLHF.

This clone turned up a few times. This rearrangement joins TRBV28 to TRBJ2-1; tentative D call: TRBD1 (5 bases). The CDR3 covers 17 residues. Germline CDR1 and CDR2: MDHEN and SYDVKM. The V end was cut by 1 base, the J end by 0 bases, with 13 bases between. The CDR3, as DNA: TGTGCCAGCAGTTTATTGGTAGGGGTTAGCTCCTACAATGAGCAGTTCTTC. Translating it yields CASSLLVGVSSYNEQFF.

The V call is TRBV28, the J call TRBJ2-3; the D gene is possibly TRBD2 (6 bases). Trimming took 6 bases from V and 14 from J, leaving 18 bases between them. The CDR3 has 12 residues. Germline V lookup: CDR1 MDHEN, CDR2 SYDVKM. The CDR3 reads CASSGQRAPRYF. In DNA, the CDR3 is TGTGCCAGCAGCGGTCAGCGGGCGCCACGGTATTTT.

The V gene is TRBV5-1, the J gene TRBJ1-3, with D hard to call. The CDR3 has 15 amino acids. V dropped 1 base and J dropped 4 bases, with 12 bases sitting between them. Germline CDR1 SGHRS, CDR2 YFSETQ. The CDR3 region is CASSLLGSSGNTIYF. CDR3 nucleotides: TGCGCCAGCAGCTTGTTGGGGTCGTCAGGAAACACCATATATTTT.

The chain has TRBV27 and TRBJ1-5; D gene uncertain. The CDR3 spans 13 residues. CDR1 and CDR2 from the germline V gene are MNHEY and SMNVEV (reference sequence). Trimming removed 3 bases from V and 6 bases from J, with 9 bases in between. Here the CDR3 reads CASSFAGSQPQHF. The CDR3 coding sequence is TGTGCCAGCAGTTTCGCGGGGTCTCAGCCCCAGCATTTT.

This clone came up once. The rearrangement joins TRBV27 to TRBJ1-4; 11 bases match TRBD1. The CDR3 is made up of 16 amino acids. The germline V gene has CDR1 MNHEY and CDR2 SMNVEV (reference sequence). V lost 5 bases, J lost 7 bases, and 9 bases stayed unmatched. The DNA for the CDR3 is TGTGCCAGCAGTCCCCGCCGGACAGGGGGCAGTGAAAAACTGTTTTTT. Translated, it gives CASSPRRTGGSEKLFF. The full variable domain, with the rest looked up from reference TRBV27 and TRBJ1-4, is EAQVTQNPRYLITVTGKKLTVTCSQNMNHEYMSWYRQDPGLGLRQIYYSMNVEVTDKGDVPEGYKVSRKEKRNFPLILESPSPNQTSLYFCASSPRRTGGSEKLFFGSGTQLSVL.

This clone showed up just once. For the CDR3, the DNA is TGTGCCAGCAGTGAAATCCTCACAGATACGCAGTATTTT. It encodes CASSEILTDTQYF. This chain uses TRBV2 with TRBJ2-3; D remains unclear. The CDR3 covers 13 residues. V lost 2 bases, J lost 2 bases, and 5 bases lay in between. From germline, CDR1 is SNHLY and CDR2 FYNNEI.

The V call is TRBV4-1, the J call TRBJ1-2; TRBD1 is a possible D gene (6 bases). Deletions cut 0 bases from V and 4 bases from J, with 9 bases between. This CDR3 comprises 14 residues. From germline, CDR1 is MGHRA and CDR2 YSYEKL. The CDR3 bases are TGCGCCAGCAGCCAAGAGAGCAGGGGCTATGGCTACACCTTC. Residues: CASSQESRGYGYTF.